This record looks at one T cell receptor beta chain sequence and its context. What it recognizes is unknown. TCRdb passed the 5' RACE reads through MiXCR, listing each CDR3 protein once. The table has hundreds of thousands of distinct CDR3 sequences, about 12% seen once; the top ten hold less than 0.65%. The data were obtained in a study of CD8 T cells in ankylosing spondylitis. Findings and limits, study-wide: Seemingly characteristic of ankylosing spondylitis blood was a TCR beta motif consisting of about 8 highly homologous variants. Disease-linked clones bore a CD8+ phenotype, appearing relatively rarely in peripheral blood. There was reportedly significant enrichment of clones that were disease-linked in matched ankylosing spondylitis synovial fluid.

The source of this sequence is a male donor with ankylosing spondylitis. The sample was blood, either unsorted or a sorted T cell fraction (not recorded which).

This CDR3 reads CASSSTVLGDGELFF. The CDR3 coding sequence is TGCGCCAGCAGCTCGACAGTGTTGGGTGACGGGGAGCTGTTTTTT. The rearrangement joins TRBV5-1 to TRBJ2-2, with TRBD1 as a possible D gene (5 bases). The germline gives CDR1 SGHRS, CDR2 YFSETQ. The CDR3 is 15 amino acids. The V end was cut by 3 bases, the J end by 7 bases, with 16 bases between.